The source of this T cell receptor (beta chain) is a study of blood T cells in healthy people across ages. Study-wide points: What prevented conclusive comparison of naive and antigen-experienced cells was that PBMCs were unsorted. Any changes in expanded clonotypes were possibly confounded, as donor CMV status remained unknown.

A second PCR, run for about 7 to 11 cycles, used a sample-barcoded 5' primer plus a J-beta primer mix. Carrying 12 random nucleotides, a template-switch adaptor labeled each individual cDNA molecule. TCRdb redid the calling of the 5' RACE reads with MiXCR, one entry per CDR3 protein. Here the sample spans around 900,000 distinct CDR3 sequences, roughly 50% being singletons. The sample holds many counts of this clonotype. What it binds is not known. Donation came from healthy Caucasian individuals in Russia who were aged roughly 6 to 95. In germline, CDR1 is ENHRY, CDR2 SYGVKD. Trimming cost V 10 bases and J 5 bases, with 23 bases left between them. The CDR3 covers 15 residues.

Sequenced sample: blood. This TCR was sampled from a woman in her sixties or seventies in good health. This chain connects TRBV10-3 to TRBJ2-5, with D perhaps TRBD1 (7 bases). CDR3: CATRSAGGNEETQYF. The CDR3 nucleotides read TGTGCCACCAGGAGCGCAGGGGGGAATGAGGAGACCCAGTACTTC.